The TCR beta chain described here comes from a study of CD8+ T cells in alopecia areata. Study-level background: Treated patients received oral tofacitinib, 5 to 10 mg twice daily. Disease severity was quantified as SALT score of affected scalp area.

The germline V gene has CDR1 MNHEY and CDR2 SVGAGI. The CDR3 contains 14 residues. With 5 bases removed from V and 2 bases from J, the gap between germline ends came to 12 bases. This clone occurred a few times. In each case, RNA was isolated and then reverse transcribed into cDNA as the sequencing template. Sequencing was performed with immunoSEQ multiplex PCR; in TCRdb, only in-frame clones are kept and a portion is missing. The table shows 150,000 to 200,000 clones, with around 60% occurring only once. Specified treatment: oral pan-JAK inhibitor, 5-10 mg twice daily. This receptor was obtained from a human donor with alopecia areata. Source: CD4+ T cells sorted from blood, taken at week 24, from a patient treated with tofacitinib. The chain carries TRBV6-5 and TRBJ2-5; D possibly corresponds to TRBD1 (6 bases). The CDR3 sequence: CASSPGQRQETQYF. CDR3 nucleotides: TGTGCCAGCAGTCCGGGACAAAGGCAAGAGACCCAGTACTTC.